This T cell receptor beta chain appears in the sequencing data of a study of blood T cells in healthy people across ages (dated by TCRdb to 2015 to 2017). Looking at the study overall: In model experiments, roughly one uniquely barcoded TCR beta cDNA molecule per two T cells was captured by template switching. To avoid experimental bias, donors of different ages were randomly spread across the sequencing lanes. Age-related changes in TCR beta repertoire diversity were measured in the study by deep sequencing normalized with unique cDNA molecular identifiers. Using the same blood draw, the study looked at two additional independent replicas of 1 million unique cDNA reads for two donors, one aged 18 to 30 and the other aged 80 or older. Donors were grouped into four age groups: young (average 16 years), middle-aged (less than 40), aged (around 60) and long-lived (approximately 75). What the authors observed across the whole study: Because donor CMV infection status was unknown, age-related changes in expanded clonotypes were potentially confounded. Estimates of total diversity from one million sequenced T cells were regarded as lower bounds and underestimates. As age increased, observed TCR beta diversity per million T cells dropped in a roughly linear way, and a significant reduction was already evident by age approximately 40. The long-lived group showed more naive CD4+ T cells, fewer expanded clones and increased TCR diversity than the aged group, suggesting age selection. Since profiling was done on bulk unsorted PBMCs, naive and antigen-experienced compartments could not be conclusively compared. The percentage of naive T cells measured by flow cytometry correlated strongly with observed TCR beta diversity.

CDR1 MNHEY and CDR2 SVGEGT are derived from the germline V gene. The CDR3 numbers 12 residues from cysteine through phenylalanine. The kept DNA is CDR3 alone, 36 bases in frame from the first base. V is reduced by 5 bases and J by 13 bases, leaving a spacing of 16 bases between them. Donors were 39 systemically healthy Caucasian individuals from Russia aged roughly 6 to 100 years. Each donor gave around 9.9 milliliters of peripheral blood, collected into EDTA-treated Vacutainer tubes. PBMCs were isolated by Ficoll-Paque density-gradient centrifugation, with at least 7 million obtained per sample. Trizol reagent was used to extract total RNA from the PBMCs, yielding at least 5.5 micrograms per sample. The percentages of naive CD45RAhigh/CD27high T cells were determined by flow cytometry on a PBMC aliquot from every donor. This clonotype occurred a few times. Its antigen is not yet known. Qualities for individual bases were not recorded, and no much larger clone is one base off.

Library preparation was by 5' RACE. Sequenced using an Illumina HiSeq 2500. A second roughly 6 to 12 cycle PCR used a sample-barcoded 5' primer and a J-beta primer mix. Each TCR beta cDNA molecule received a unique molecular identifier from a template-switch 5' adaptor carrying 12 random nucleotides. Each sample yielded at least 3 million CDR3-containing paired-end reads. All of the RNA was converted into first-strand cDNA using the Mint cDNA synthesis kit, with a TRBC-specific oligonucleotide serving as the primer. All cDNA was treated with uracil-DNA glycosylase and then went through a first 18-cycle PCR with the universal primers M1SS and BC2_uni_R. Per the original workflow: Normalization of each sample was performed by random selection of 1 million high-quality reads, each carrying a distinct molecular identifier. Instead of being binned into consensus sequences, reads that shared molecular identifiers were thrown out. MiTCR, run with a Q25 quality threshold and the strictest error-elimination algorithm, handled CDR3 identification, clonotype clustering and error correction. Lower-bound total TCR beta diversity was estimated with a nonparametric unseen species model using Euler transformation. Using fastp at Q25 and MiXCR, TCRdb reprocessed the public reads and kept productive beta chains. Every distinct CDR3 protein forms one entry, paired with its most common genes and DNA. None of the V and J calls come from the authors' own analysis; TCRdb made them. Present in this sample are around 850,000 distinct CDR3 sequences, roughly 35% of which were seen just once. Clones ranked in the top ten supply 10% to 15% of the sample.

The chain links TRBV6-2 or TRBV6-3 with TRBJ2-3, with the D segment possibly TRBD1 or TRBD2, each aligning over 5 bases. The source material was blood. The receptor's source is a man aged 18-30 years in good health. The CDR3 region: CASSTGPIAEYF. The sequenced DNA is TGTGCCAGCAGTACGGGACCAATTGCGGAGTATTTT.